The clone carrying this TCR beta chain was recorded at least ten times. Its antigen is as yet unknown. Preparing the TCRbeta library involved the use of unique molecular identifiers. TCRdb called the PCR reads again in MiXCR, with one record for every CDR3 protein. The data show some 200,000 distinct CDR3 sequences, with 7% to 9% seen just once and under 40% held by the top ten. The data originate from a study of T-cell reconstitution after alpha-beta-depleted transplantation in children. The CDR3 runs 12 residues. In germline, CDR1 is MDHEN, CDR2 SYDVKM. Trimming pared 1 base from V and 5 bases from J, leaving 4 bases between. General study points: When one year had passed after transplant, most T-cell counts and diversity came from newly produced T cells. Surviving recipient T cells and thymic progenitors produced the high day-60 TCRbeta diversity seen in some patients. Expanded graft clones numbering several hundred reportedly gave rise to alpha-beta T cells about two months after transplant.

This receptor was identified in a male patient between 2 and 10 years old who had a stem cell transplant for acute myeloid leukemia, so the T cells may come from the graft donor. Sequencing used PBMCs, mostly from graft donor cells, obtained 360 days after TCRalphabeta/CD19-depleted stem cell transplant. The rearrangement uses TRBV28 and TRBJ2-3; D ambiguous. CDR3 in amino acids: CASSLFIDTQYF. The CDR3 coding sequence is TGTGCCAGCAGTTTATTTATAGATACGCAGTATTTT.